The 31 T cell receptor beta chains presented below share a single source sample, sequenced in a study of OX40 agonist ivuxolimab in advanced cancers. Generated by immunoSEQ multiplex PCR, the TCRdb table keeps only in-frame clones and is missing some. This repertoire shows tens of thousands of clones, 60% to 85% found once; its top ten account for approximately 11%. Sequenced material: CD4+ or CD8+ T cells sorted from blood, taken in a trial of the OX40 agonist ivuxolimab. Receptor source: an adult with an advanced solid tumor such as melanoma, head and neck, liver or kidney cancer.

The chain links TRBV4-3 to TRBJ1-2, with D unclear. Germline CDR1 reads LGHNA; CDR2 reads YSLEER. This CDR3 region has 15 residues. V lost 0 bases, J lost 4 bases, and 12 bases lay in between. CDR3 nucleotide sequence: TGCGCCAGCAGCCAAGAACAAACTTGGGTCTATGGCTACACCTTC. Protein: CASSQEQTWVYGYTF.

The rearrangement links TRBV7-8 to TRBJ2-1; perhaps TRBD1 as D (6 bases). Germline V gene sequence: CDR1 SGHVS, CDR2 FQNEAQ. The CDR3 spans 15 residues. V shed 5 bases and J shed 0 bases, with 11 bases lying between them. CDR3 sequence (DNA): TGTGCCAGCAGCATCGACAGGAGCTCCTACAATGAGCAGTTCTTC. Residues: CASSIDRSSYNEQFF.

The V call is TRBV6-6, the J call TRBJ2-1, with 7 bases identical to TRBD2. With 3 bases clipped from V and 6 bases from J, the junction kept 8 bases outside the gene matches. The CDR3 is made up of 15 amino acids. Germline V gene lookup returns CDR1 MNHNY and CDR2 SVGAGI (reference sequence). CDR3 bases: TGTGCCAGCAGTTATACTAGCGCGATACTCAATGAGCAGTTCTTC. Translated, it gives CASSYTSAILNEQFF.

The chain recombines TRBV28 with TRBJ2-4; no firm D call. The germline V gene has CDR1 MDHEN and CDR2 SYDVKM. V lost 3 bases and J 6 bases, leaving 6 bases between the germline ends. This CDR3 is 12 amino acids long. CDR3 sequence (DNA): TGTGCCAGCAGTTTCGACCTAAACATTCAGTACTTC. Translation: CASSFDLNIQYF.

The V gene is TRBV19, the J gene TRBJ2-7, with D possibly being TRBD1 (6 bases). CDR1 and CDR2 from the germline V gene are LNHDA and SQIVND (reference sequence). Between the trimmed V and J ends, which lost 4 bases and 5 bases, there was a span of 15 bases. This CDR3 comprises 14 residues. CDR3 nucleotide sequence: TGTGCCAGTAGTACCGTCGACAGGCCAAACGAGCAGTACTTC. Its translation is CASSTVDRPNEQYF. The full variable domain, in which reference TRBV19 and TRBJ2-7 provide the parts outside the CDR3, is DGGITQSPKYLFRKEGQNVTLSCEQNLNHDAMYWYRQDPGQGLRLIYYSQIVNDFQKGDIAEGYSVSREKKESFPLTVTSAQKNPTAFYLCASSTVDRPNEQYFGPGTRLTVT.

The chain has TRBV9 and TRBJ2-3; a possible D gene is TRBD2 (5 bases). Germline-derived CDR1 and CDR2 are SGDLS and YYNGEE. V gave up 5 bases and J gave up 0 bases, with 10 bases separating them. The CDR3 runs 14 residues. This chain's CDR3 is CASSVSGSTDTQYF. CDR3 DNA: TGTGCCAGCAGTGTAAGCGGTAGCACAGATACGCAGTATTTT.

J is TRBJ1-2 and V is TRBV6-5, with D tentatively TRBD1 (6 bases). V was cut by 5 bases and J by 3 bases, with 13 bases left in between. The CDR3 length is 14 residues. The germline V gene has CDR1 MNHEY and CDR2 SVGAGI. CDR3 amino acids: CASSESGADYGYTF. CDR3 in DNA: TGTGCCAGCAGTGAATCAGGGGCTGACTATGGCTACACCTTC.

V usage is TRBV2 and J usage is TRBJ2-7; D is unclear. The CDR3 is 11 amino acids. Germline CDR1 SNHLY, CDR2 FYNNEI. With 5 bases removed from V and 3 bases from J, the gap between germline ends came to 5 bases. CDR3 region: CASSWFYEQYF. DNA of the CDR3: TGTGCCAGCAGTTGGTTCTACGAGCAGTACTTC.

J is TRBJ2-7 and V is TRBV5-1; D is uncertain. This CDR3 comprises 15 residues. In germline, CDR1 is SGHRS, CDR2 YFSETQ. V was cut by 1 base and J by 3 bases, with 14 bases left in between. The CDR3 spells CASSLTVNRNYEQYF. In nucleotides, the CDR3 is TGCGCCAGCAGCTTGACCGTTAACAGAAACTACGAGCAGTACTTC.

This rearrangement joins TRBV28 to TRBJ2-5, with TRBD2 matching over 8 bases. CDR1 and CDR2 (germline): MDHEN, SYDVKM. The CDR3 runs 17 residues. The V segment lost 5 bases and the J segment 4 bases; nucleotides outside the gene matches: 15. The CDR3 DNA follows: TGTGCCAGCAGTCCTTCGGGGGTAGCGGGATCATTAGAGACCCAGTACTTC. Protein sequence: CASSPSGVAGSLETQYF.

J is TRBJ2-7 and V is TRBV7-8; the D gene is possibly TRBD2 (6 bases). The CDR3 totals 14 residues. Deletions cut 3 bases from V and 0 bases from J, with 9 bases between. The germline gives CDR1 SGHVS, CDR2 FQNEAQ. CDR3 nucleotide sequence: TGTGCCAGCAGCTTTGGTAGCGGCTCCTACGAGCAGTACTTC. This gives the protein CASSFGSGSYEQYF.

This chain links TRBV7-2 with TRBJ1-1; TRBD1 matches at 8 bases. Per the germline V gene, CDR1 is SGHTA and CDR2 is FQGNSA. V dropped 5 bases and J dropped 4; count of bases not matched to a gene: 9. The CDR3 runs 15 residues. This CDR3 reads CASSERTGRFTEAFF. CDR3 bases: TGTGCCAGCAGCGAACGGACAGGGCGGTTCACTGAAGCTTTCTTT. The variable domain in full, with the rest retrieved from reference TRBV7-2 and TRBJ1-1, is GAGVSQSPSNKVTEKGKDVELRCDPISGHTALYWYRQSLGQGLEFLIYFQGNSAPDKSGLPSDRFSAERTGGSVSTLTIQRTQQEDSAVYLCASSERTGRFTEAFFGQGTRLTVV.

The V gene is TRBV27, the J gene TRBJ2-3, with 8 bases identical to TRBD2. Germline V CDR1 and CDR2: MNHEY, SMNVEV (reference sequence). The CDR3 consists of 14 residues. V was pared by 4 bases and J by 3 bases, with 3 bases of the junction left unmatched. The CDR3, as DNA: TGTGCCAGCAGTTCCAGCGGGGGAACAGATACGCAGTATTTT. This translates into CASSSSGGTDTQYF.

This chain uses TRBV5-4 with TRBJ1-2, with D uncertain. Germline CDR1 and CDR2: SGHNT and YYREEE (reference sequence). The CDR3 loop spans 16 amino acids. The V and J ends lost 0 bases and 8 bases respectively, with 20 bases between them. In DNA form, the CDR3 reads TGTGCCAGCAGCTTGGAGGAGCAGGAAATTTTAGGAGGCTACACCTTC. Its protein product is CASSLEEQEILGGYTF.

V is TRBV9 and J is TRBJ1-1; no reliable D call. The germline CDR1 and CDR2 sequences are SGDLS and YYNGEE. With 6 bases removed from V and 4 bases from J, the gap between germline ends came to 13 bases. This CDR3 has 13 amino acids. Written as DNA, the CDR3 is TGTGCCAGCACTACTTTAGTGTCCACTGAAGCTTTCTTT. Protein: CASTTLVSTEAFF.

In this sample, this clone turned up once. The gene calls are TRBV28 and TRBJ1-1; D remains ambiguous. The V end was cut by 1 base, the J end by 1 base, with 13 bases between. Germline-derived CDR1 and CDR2 are MDHEN and SYDVKM. This CDR3 contains 16 residues. CDR3 DNA: TGTGCCAGCAGTTTATCTCCGGGAATTAAGAACACTGAAGCTTTCTTT. The encoded protein is CASSLSPGIKNTEAFF. Together with reference TRBV28 and TRBJ1-1, the CDR3 gives the full variable domain: DVKVTQSSRYLVKRTGEKVFLECVQDMDHENMFWYRQDPGLGLRLIYFSYDVKMKEKGDIPEGYSVSREKKERFSLILESASTNQTSMYLCASSLSPGIKNTEAFFGQGTRLTVV.

V usage is TRBV9 and J usage is TRBJ2-1, with 9 bases that match TRBD1. The V gene's germline CDR1 is SGDLS and CDR2 YYNGEE. V trimming: 5 bases; J trimming: 7 bases; junction bases outside the gene matches: 7. CDR3 size: 14 residues. The CDR3 reads CASSVTGGMNEQFF. The CDR3, as DNA: TGTGCCAGCAGTGTGACAGGGGGTATGAATGAGCAGTTCTTC.

The chain has TRBV7-2 and TRBJ1-4; no reliable D call. Trimming took 4 bases from V and 1 from J, leaving 10 bases between them. CDR3 length: 15 amino acids. Germline V lookup: CDR1 SGHTA, CDR2 FQGNSA. As DNA, the CDR3 is TGTGCCAGCAGCTCCTTCGGAGGAACTAATGAAAAACTGTTTTTT. This gives the protein CASSSFGGTNEKLFF.

The V gene is TRBV6-6, the J gene TRBJ1-5; 8 bases map to TRBD1. The germline V gene encodes CDR1 MNHNY and CDR2 SVGAGI (reference sequence). The CDR3 length is 15 residues. The trim removed 6 bases at V and 1 base at J, leaving 5 bases unmatched. In DNA form, the CDR3 reads TGTGCCAGCAGGGCACAGGGGGTCAGCAATCAGCCCCAGCATTTT. Its protein is CASRAQGVSNQPQHF.

This clone was seen just once. The chain combines TRBV6-4 with TRBJ2-7; D could derive from TRBD1 or TRBD2 (5 bases each). Trimming stripped 4 bases from V and 7 bases from J, with 14 bases between. The CDR3 contains 13 residues. Germline V gene lookup returns CDR1 MRHNA and CDR2 SNTAGT. The CDR3 region is CASSGTLWGEQYF. CDR3 nucleotides: TGTGCCAGCAGTGGCACCCTCTGGGGGGAGCAGTACTTC.

The CDR3 spells CAIRGTSGGNNEQFF. Here the CDR3 DNA reads TGTGCCATCAGGGGGACTAGCGGGGGAAACAATGAGCAGTTCTTC. The V gene is TRBV10-3, the J gene TRBJ2-1, with 14 bases that match TRBD2. The V gene's germline CDR1 is ENHRY and CDR2 SYGVKD. CDR3 length equals 15 residues. The junction had 3 bases not matched to a gene; V was cut back by 6 bases and J by 5 bases.

This clone was recorded once. CDR3 region: CASSWEGPSTDTQYF. The CDR3 DNA is TGTGCCAGCAGTTGGGAGGGGCCGTCCACAGATACGCAGTATTTT. This chain links TRBV27 with TRBJ2-3, with 7 bases matching TRBD2. CDR3 length: 15 residues. CDR1 is MNHEY and CDR2 is SMNVEV in the germline V gene (reference sequence). Germline trimming cut 4 bases from V and 2 bases from J; bases unmatched to any gene: 6.

V is TRBV7-9 and J is TRBJ2-3, with TRBD2 identical over 7 bases. Germline CDR1 reads SEHNR; CDR2 reads FQNEAQ (reference sequence). The CDR3 contains 15 residues. V was clipped by 5 bases and J by 3 bases; unmatched bases: 8. DNA of the CDR3: TGTGCCAGCAGCCCCCGGGGTAGCGGGACAGATACGCAGTATTTT. Amino acids: CASSPRGSGTDTQYF.

This clone was observed once. The chain carries TRBV2 and TRBJ2-5, with D possibly being TRBD1 or TRBD2 (6 bases each). V lost 10 bases and J 0 bases, leaving 18 bases between the germline ends. Germline CDR1 is SNHLY and CDR2 is FYNNEI. The CDR3 totals 15 residues. CDR3 region: CATSRGVSYQETQYF. Written as DNA, the CDR3 is TGTGCCACCTCGAGGGGGGTATCGTACCAAGAGACCCAGTACTTC. The variable domain in full, with the rest retrieved from reference TRBV2 and TRBJ2-5, is EPEVTQTPSHQVTQMGQEVILRCVPISNHLYFYWYRQILGQKVEFLVSFYNNEISEKSEIFDDQFSVERPDGSNFTLKIRSTKLEDSAMYFCATSRGVSYQETQYFGPGTRLLVL.

J is TRBJ1-1 and V is TRBV12-5; weak D call: TRBD1 (6 bases). The CDR3 sequence is 17 residues long. The germline CDR1 and CDR2 sequences are LGHNT and FRNRAP. Trimming shortened V by 0 bases and J by 0 bases, and 14 bases separated the two germline ends. For the CDR3, the DNA is TGTGCTAGTGGTTTGGTTCTTCGGGGGCGTCTGAACACTGAAGCTTTCTTT. It translates to CASGLVLRGRLNTEAFF.

The chain uses TRBV27 and TRBJ2-3, with D perhaps matching TRBD1 or TRBD2 (5 bases each). CDR1 and CDR2 (germline): MNHEY, SMNVEV (reference sequence). This CDR3 is 21 amino acids long. Deletions cut 6 bases from V and 1 base from J, with 32 bases between. CDR3 in DNA: TGTGCCAGCAGGAATAGCGACTCTACTCACCACAGGCGTCTCGGCACAGATACGCAGTATTTT. Protein product: CASRNSDSTHHRRLGTDTQYF.

The chain links TRBV12-5 to TRBJ2-5, with D perhaps being TRBD1 or TRBD2 (5 bases each). The CDR3 spans 15 residues. V lost 3 bases, J lost 4 bases, and 15 bases lay in between. Germline CDR1 is LGHNT and CDR2 is FRNRAP. CDR3 sequence: CASGFSGRRVETQYF. CDR3 coding DNA: TGTGCTAGTGGTTTTTCGGGGCGCCGGGTAGAGACCCAGTACTTC. The whole variable domain, remainder taken from reference TRBV12-5 and TRBJ2-5, is DARVTQTPRHKVTEMGQEVTMRCQPILGHNTVFWYRQTMMQGLELLAYFRNRAPLDDSGMPKDRFSAEMPDATLATLKIQPSEPRDSAVYFCASGFSGRRVETQYFGPGTRLLVL.

The J gene is TRBJ1-1, the V gene TRBV6-6; a weak D match, TRBD1 (5 bases). CDR1 and CDR2 (germline): MNHNY, SVGAGI (reference sequence). Trimming removed 5 bases from V and 0 bases from J, with 7 bases in between. The CDR3 runs to 13 residues. The CDR3 bases are TGTGCCAGCAGTGGACAAATGAACACTGAAGCTTTCTTT. Its protein product is CASSGQMNTEAFF.

This rearrangement joins TRBV9 to TRBJ2-3, with 8 bases fitting TRBD2. The CDR3 is made up of 14 amino acids. The junction had 2 bases not matched to a gene; V was cut back by 0 bases and J by 5 bases. Germline V gene sequence: CDR1 SGDLS, CDR2 YYNGEE. The CDR3 here is CASSVAGGEDTQYF. The CDR3 nucleotides read TGTGCCAGCAGCGTAGCGGGAGGGGAAGATACGCAGTATTTT.

This rearrangement joins TRBV9 to TRBJ2-2; 8 bases map to TRBD1. Germline trimming cut 4 bases from V and 6 bases from J; bases unmatched to any gene: 5. The CDR3 extends over 14 amino acids. The germline V gene has CDR1 SGDLS and CDR2 YYNGEE. This CDR3 reads CASSPGGRAGELFF. The CDR3 coding sequence is TGTGCCAGCAGCCCAGGGGGCAGGGCCGGGGAGCTGTTTTTT.

This sequence joins TRBV4-3 and TRBJ2-7, with D possibly TRBD1 on 6 matching bases. Germline V gene sequence: CDR1 LGHNA, CDR2 YSLEER. V was pared by 0 bases and J by 6 bases, with 18 bases between. The CDR3 contains 16 residues. The CDR3 spells CASSQDIGTEGGEQYF. The DNA for the CDR3 is TGCGCCAGCAGCCAAGATATAGGGACCGAAGGGGGCGAGCAGTACTTC.